The next 22 T cell receptor beta chains were all read from a single sample in a study of blood T cell repertoires in COVID-19. Profiled with immunoSEQ multiplex PCR; TCRdb holds only in-frame clones, not every one. This repertoire shows over 450,000 clones, 85% to 90% found once; its top ten account for 0.75% to 0.9%. The sequenced sample consisted of peripheral blood. The receptors were sampled from a man aged 18 to 30 with COVID-19, enrolled during active disease.

The chain has TRBV5-1 and TRBJ2-1; 11 bases align to TRBD2. Germline trimming cut 4 bases from V and 8 bases from J; bases unmatched to any gene: 5. Looked up from germline, CDR1 is SGHRS and CDR2 is YFSETQ. The CDR3 contains 14 residues. The DNA of the CDR3 is TGCGCCAGCAGCATAACTAGCGGGAGCTATGAGCAGTTCTTC. It specifies CASSITSGSYEQFF.

As for this clone: Other DNA sequences in the same sample also yield this CDR3. The CDR3 DNA reads as TGCGCCAGCAGTGAGGGCGGATACGAGCAGTACTTC. As protein: CASSEGGYEQYF. The chain links TRBV10-2 to TRBJ2-7; D gene uncertain. CDR1 and CDR2 from the germline V gene are WSHSY and SAAADI. V lost 2 bases, J lost 4 bases, and 6 bases lay in between. This CDR3 is 12 amino acids long.

This chain connects TRBV5-4 to TRBJ2-7, with 11 bases identical to TRBD2. The V gene end was trimmed by 2 bases and the J gene end by 4 bases; junction bases not matched to a gene: 14. The CDR3 covers 18 residues. Germline values: CDR1 SGHNT, CDR2 YYREEE (reference sequence). The CDR3 loop is CASSFDVSGGAITYEQYF. The CDR3, as DNA: TGTGCCAGCAGCTTTGATGTTAGCGGGGGGGCCATCACATACGAGCAGTACTTC.

The J gene is TRBJ1-5, the V gene TRBV7-2; a weak D match, TRBD1 (6 bases). The germline V gene encodes CDR1 SGHTA and CDR2 FQGNSA. The CDR3 is 14 residues long. V was trimmed by 1 base and J by 7 bases, leaving 11 bases between them. Here the CDR3 reads CASSLVAGGQPQHF. The CDR3 DNA follows: TGTGCCAGCAGCTTAGTGGCTGGGGGCCAGCCCCAGCATTTT.

The V call is TRBV19, the J call TRBJ2-2; the match to TRBD2 covers 9 bases. The germline CDR1 and CDR2 sequences are LNHDA and SQIVND (reference sequence). This CDR3 has 17 amino acids. Germline trimming cut 2 bases from V and 5 bases from J; bases unmatched to any gene: 9. The CDR3, as DNA: TGTGCCAGTAGTATACCCCGGGTAGCGGGAGCTACCGGGGAGCTGTTTTTT. This sequence encodes CASSIPRVAGATGELFF.

The chain carries TRBV5-6 and TRBJ2-7; 8 nucleotides align to TRBD1. Germline CDR1 reads SGHDT; CDR2 reads YYEEEE. The CDR3 length is 15 residues. After removal of 4 bases from V and 0 bases from J, the junction contained 6 bases not matched to a gene. CDR3 coding DNA: TGTGCCAGCAGCCCCGGACAGGGTATCTCCTACGAGCAGTACTTC. It yields the protein CASSPGQGISYEQYF.

This sequence joins TRBV19 and TRBJ1-5, with TRBD1 identical over 9 bases. CDR3 length: 21 residues. The V gene end was trimmed by 3 bases and the J gene end by 1 base; junction bases not matched to a gene: 19. Germline loops: CDR1 LNHDA, CDR2 SQIVND (reference sequence). The CDR3 here is CASSIGYNEPGQGRSNQPQHF. The CDR3 coding sequence is TGTGCCAGTAGTATCGGCTACAATGAACCGGGACAGGGTAGGAGCAATCAGCCCCAGCATTTT.

The rearrangement uses TRBV5-1 and TRBJ2-3; tentatively, D is TRBD2 (6 bases). CDR1 SGHRS and CDR2 YFSETQ come from the germline V gene. The V end was cut by 4 bases, the J end by 4 bases, with 13 bases between. The CDR3 has 14 residues. CDR3 region: CASSRRDSADTQYF. The CDR3 nucleotides are TGCGCCAGCAGCCGCCGGGACTCTGCAGATACGCAGTATTTT. Combining the CDR3 with reference TRBV5-1 and TRBJ2-3 gives the whole variable domain KAGVTQTPRYLIKTRGQQVTLSCSPISGHRSVSWYQQTPGQGLQFLFEYFSETQRNKGNFPGRFSGRQFSNSRSEMNVSTLELGDSALYLCASSRRDSADTQYFGPGTRLTVL.

The CDR3 spells CASSTGVGSNTEAFF. CDR3 DNA: TGTGCCAGTTCTACAGGGGTGGGTTCGAACACTGAAGCTTTCTTT. This chain uses TRBV18 with TRBJ1-1; 7 nucleotides match TRBD1. The CDR3 spans 15 residues. The V gene end was trimmed by 9 bases and the J gene end by 1 base; junction bases not matched to a gene: 11. The germline CDR1 and CDR2 sequences are KGHSH and LQKENI.

The rearrangement uses TRBV29-1 and TRBJ1-2; possibly TRBD1 for D (6 bases). The V gene's germline CDR1 is SQVTM and CDR2 ANQGSEA. The CDR3 runs to 14 residues. The ends were cut back, 6 bases at V and 1 base at J, with 15 bases in the middle. This CDR3 reads CSVEQTGNNYGYTF. CDR3 nucleotide sequence: TGCAGCGTAGAGCAGACAGGAAATAACTATGGCTACACCTTC.

The chain recombines TRBV5-5 with TRBJ1-2; D might be TRBD1 (5 bases). The CDR3 sequence is 13 residues long. The germline CDR1 and CDR2 sequences are SGHKS and YYEKEE (reference sequence). Trimming cost V 2 bases and J 3 bases, with 8 bases left between them. CDR3 coding DNA: TGTGCCAGCAGCTTCAGGGTTGACTATGGCTACACCTTC. It specifies CASSFRVDYGYTF.

V usage is TRBV9 and J usage is TRBJ2-1; TRBD2 matches 8 bases. Looked up from germline, CDR1 is SGDLS and CDR2 is YYNGEE. This CDR3 is built from 15 residues. Germline trimming cut 0 bases from V and 2 bases from J; bases unmatched to any gene: 1. The chain's CDR3 is CASSVDSGTYNEQFF. The CDR3 nucleotides are TGTGCCAGCAGCGTAGATAGCGGGACCTACAATGAGCAGTTCTTC.

The V and J genes are TRBV19 and TRBJ2-1; 11 nucleotides line up with TRBD2. Germline CDR1 LNHDA, CDR2 SQIVND (reference sequence). The J segment lost 0 bases and the V segment lost 3 bases, leaving 4 bases of the junction unmatched. The CDR3 is 17 amino acids. CDR3 sequence: CASSIRLAGSSYNEQFF. Here the CDR3 DNA reads TGTGCCAGTAGTATCCGACTAGCGGGGAGCTCCTACAATGAGCAGTTCTTC.

The chain couples TRBV5-1 to TRBJ2-1; 8 bases are shared with TRBD1. V was pared by 1 base and J by 4 bases, with 4 bases of the junction left unmatched. The CDR3 runs 15 residues. Germline CDR1 reads SGHRS; CDR2 reads YFSETQ. The CDR3 here is CASSLQDRAYNEQFF. The CDR3 DNA reads TGCGCCAGCAGCTTGCAGGACAGGGCATACAATGAGCAGTTCTTC. Complete variable domain (other parts from reference TRBV5-1 and TRBJ2-1): KAGVTQTPRYLIKTRGQQVTLSCSPISGHRSVSWYQQTPGQGLQFLFEYFSETQRNKGNFPGRFSGRQFSNSRSEMNVSTLELGDSALYLCASSLQDRAYNEQFFGPGTRLTVL.

J is TRBJ2-2 and V is TRBV2; D is ambiguous. Germline V gives CDR1 SNHLY, CDR2 FYNNEI. The germline V and J ends were trimmed by 7 bases and 0 bases, with 9 bases remaining between them. The CDR3 extends over 14 amino acids. CDR3 coding DNA: TGTGCCAGCACCCTAGAGTCGAACACCGGGGAGCTGTTTTTT. It translates to CASTLESNTGELFF.

The gene calls are TRBV4-1 and TRBJ2-7; TRBD1 is a possible D gene (5 bases). V lost 1 base to trimming and J lost 0 bases, with 13 bases between them. The CDR3 extends over 16 amino acids. Germline-derived CDR1 and CDR2 are MGHRA and YSYEKL. CDR3 protein: CASSQGQGPSSYEQYF. Written as DNA, the CDR3 is TGCGCCAGCAGCCAAGGGCAGGGTCCGAGCTCCTACGAGCAGTACTTC.

The V gene is TRBV7-6, the J gene TRBJ2-3; TRBD2 agrees at 8 bases. J lost 2 bases, V lost 5 bases, and 18 bases had no gene match. The CDR3 is 19 amino acids. CDR1 and CDR2 (germline): SGHVS, FNYEAQ. The CDR3 DNA reads TGTGCCAGCAGCCAAGCGCCCGCTAGCGGGTCCTCAATCACAGATACGCAGTATTTT. Residues: CASSQAPASGSSITDTQYF. The whole variable domain, remainder taken from reference TRBV7-6 and TRBJ2-3, is GAGVSQSPRYKVTKRGQDVALRCDPISGHVSLYWYRQALGQGPEFLTYFNYEAQQDKSGLPNDRFSAERPEGSISTLTIQRTEQRDSAMYRCASSQAPASGSSITDTQYFGPGTRLTVL.

To note about this clone: Other nucleotide sequences in the sample specify the same CDR3. The chain uses TRBV18 and TRBJ2-5, with D possibly matching TRBD2 (5 bases). CDR1 and CDR2 from the germline V gene are KGHSH and LQKENI. V was shortened by 2 bases and J by 1 base, with 5 bases between the two germline ends. This CDR3 comprises 13 residues. For the CDR3, the DNA is TGTGCCAGCTCACCAGGGAGCCAAGAGACCCAGTACTTC. Amino acid sequence: CASSPGSQETQYF. Full variable domain (remainder filled in from reference TRBV18 and TRBJ2-5): NAGVMQNPRHLVRRRGQEARLRCSPMKGHSHVYWYRQLPEEGLKFMVYLQKENIIDESGMPKERFSAEFPKEGPSILRIQQVVRGDSAAYFCASSPGSQETQYFGPGTRLLVL.

The CDR3 bases are TGTGCCAGCCGACAGGGCTTTTCAGCTTTCTTT. Translating gives CASRQGFSAFF. The chain is built from TRBV25-1 and TRBJ1-1, with TRBD1 matching 7 bases. Per germline, CDR1 MGHDK and CDR2 SYGVNS. The ends lost 8 bases at V and 10 bases at J; junction bases unmatched: 7. This CDR3 is built from 11 residues.

The chain is built from TRBV5-1 and TRBJ2-3, with 8 bases fitting TRBD2. Germline V gene lookup returns CDR1 SGHRS and CDR2 YFSETQ. With V trimmed by 2 bases and J by 0 bases, 5 bases remained unmatched. The CDR3 has 16 residues. The CDR3 sequence: CASSLEAGVSTDTQYF. The CDR3 bases are TGCGCCAGCAGCTTAGAAGCGGGAGTAAGCACAGATACGCAGTATTTT.

The chain has TRBV5-6 and TRBJ2-7; D may be TRBD1 (5 bases). Germline values: CDR1 SGHDT, CDR2 YYEEEE. This CDR3 region has 15 residues. The ends were cut back, 1 base at V and 4 bases at J, with 15 bases in the middle. The CDR3 nucleotides are TGTGCCAGCAGCTTGAGGCGTTTCAAGGGGTACGAGCAGTACTTC. Translated: CASSLRRFKGYEQYF.

The CDR3 is CAWSVNRVGGKLFF. The CDR3 DNA follows: TGTGCCTGGAGTGTCAACAGGGTAGGGGGAAAACTGTTTTTT. This chain connects TRBV30 to TRBJ1-4; possibly TRBD1 for D (6 bases). This CDR3 is 14 amino acids long. Germline CDR1 reads GTSNPN; CDR2 reads SVGIG (reference sequence). Trimming stripped 0 bases from V and 10 bases from J, with 15 bases between.